A selection of T cell receptor beta chains follows, all from one sample in a study of blood T cell repertoires in COVID-19. TCRdb's copy holds only in-frame clones and misses some; the assay was immunoSEQ multiplex PCR. The sample consists of approximately 470,000 clones, approximately 85% of them appearing once. The sample taken for sequencing was peripheral blood. Receptors originate from a human donor in a cohort sampled during active COVID-19. Each CDR3 is given with its conserved first and last residue. A D gene is named only where the DNA matches it firmly. Not every row has a clone size; where given, it reads once, few, many or a size class.

V gene,D gene,clone size,J gene,CDR3 DNA,CDR3 protein
TRBV7-9,TRBD2,NA,TRBJ2-5,TGTGCCAGCAGCCCTGGACTAGCGGGAGGATTGTCAGAGACCCAGTACTTC,CASSPGLAGGLSETQYF
TRBV28,NA,NA,TRBJ2-2,TGTGCCAGCAGTTTACGGGGGGAGCTGTTTTTT,CASSLRGELFF
TRBV9,TRBD1,few,TRBJ1-2,TGTGCCAGCAGCGCCGGGACAGGACCCTATGGCTACACCTTC,CASSAGTGPYGYTF
TRBV6-2/TRBV6-3,NA,NA,TRBJ1-5,TGTGCCAGCAGTTACTCTTTCCGGGGGGTGGACCAGCCCCAGCATTTT,CASSYSFRGVDQPQHF
TRBV21-1,NA,once,TRBJ2-5,TGTGCCAGCAGCAACTCGCGGGACGAACAAGAGACCCAGTACTTC,CASSNSRDEQETQYF
TRBV14,NA,NA,TRBJ1-2,TGTGCCAGCAGCCAAGATCGGGGGGCGCGAGGCTACACCTTC,CASSQDRGARGYTF
TRBV6-5,TRBD2,NA,TRBJ2-1,TGTGCCAGCAGTTCTCGACTAGCGGGAGCATACAATGAGCAGTTCTTC,CASSSRLAGAYNEQFF
TRBV3-1/TRBV3-2,NA,few,TRBJ1-3,TGTGCCAGCAGCCAAAACAGGGTTGACACCATATATTTT,CASSQNRVDTIYF
TRBV4-2,TRBD1,NA,TRBJ1-1,TGTGCCAGCAGCCAAGCAGGGGGGCCCATGAACACTGAAGCTTTCTTT,CASSQAGGPMNTEAFF
TRBV18,NA,NA,TRBJ2-1,TGTGCCAGCTCACCACCGGGCGCCGCCGGCAATGAGCAGTTCTTC,CASSPPGAAGNEQFF
TRBV5-1,NA,NA,TRBJ2-3,TGCGCCAGCAGCCCGGGACAAGGCACAGATACGCAGTATTTT,CASSPGQGTDTQYF
TRBV3-1/TRBV3-2,NA,NA,TRBJ1-5,TGTGCCAGCAGCCAAGATCGAGTTCAGCCCCAGCATTTT,CASSQDRVQPQHF
TRBV30,NA,NA,TRBJ1-1,TGTGCCTGGAGTGGAGGTCCGAACACTGAAGCTTTCTTT,CAWSGGPNTEAFF
TRBV5-1,NA,NA,TRBJ1-1,TGCGCCAGCAGCTTGAGGACAGATAGGAACACTGAAGCTTTCTTT,CASSLRTDRNTEAFF
TRBV3-1/TRBV3-2,TRBD1,few,TRBJ2-7,TGTGCCAGCAGCCTCGCCGACGGGACAGGGATCCACGAGCAGTACTTC,CASSLADGTGIHEQYF
TRBV7-5,NA,NA,TRBJ1-5,TGTGCCAGAAGCTTGGCTAGACGGATTACTTATAGCAATCAGCCCCAGCATTTT,CARSLARRITYSNQPQHF